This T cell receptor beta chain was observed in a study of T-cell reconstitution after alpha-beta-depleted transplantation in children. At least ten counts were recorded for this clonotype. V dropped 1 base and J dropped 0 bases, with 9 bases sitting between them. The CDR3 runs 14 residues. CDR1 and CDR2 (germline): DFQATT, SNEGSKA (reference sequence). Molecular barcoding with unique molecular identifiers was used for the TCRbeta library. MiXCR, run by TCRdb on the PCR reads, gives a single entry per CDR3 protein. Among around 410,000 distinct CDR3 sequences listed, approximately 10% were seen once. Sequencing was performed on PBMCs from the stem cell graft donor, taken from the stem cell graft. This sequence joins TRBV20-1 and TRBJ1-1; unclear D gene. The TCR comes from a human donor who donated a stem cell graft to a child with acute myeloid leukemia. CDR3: CSARGELMNTEAFF. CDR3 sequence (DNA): TGCAGTGCTAGAGGTGAGTTGATGAACACTGAAGCTTTCTTT.